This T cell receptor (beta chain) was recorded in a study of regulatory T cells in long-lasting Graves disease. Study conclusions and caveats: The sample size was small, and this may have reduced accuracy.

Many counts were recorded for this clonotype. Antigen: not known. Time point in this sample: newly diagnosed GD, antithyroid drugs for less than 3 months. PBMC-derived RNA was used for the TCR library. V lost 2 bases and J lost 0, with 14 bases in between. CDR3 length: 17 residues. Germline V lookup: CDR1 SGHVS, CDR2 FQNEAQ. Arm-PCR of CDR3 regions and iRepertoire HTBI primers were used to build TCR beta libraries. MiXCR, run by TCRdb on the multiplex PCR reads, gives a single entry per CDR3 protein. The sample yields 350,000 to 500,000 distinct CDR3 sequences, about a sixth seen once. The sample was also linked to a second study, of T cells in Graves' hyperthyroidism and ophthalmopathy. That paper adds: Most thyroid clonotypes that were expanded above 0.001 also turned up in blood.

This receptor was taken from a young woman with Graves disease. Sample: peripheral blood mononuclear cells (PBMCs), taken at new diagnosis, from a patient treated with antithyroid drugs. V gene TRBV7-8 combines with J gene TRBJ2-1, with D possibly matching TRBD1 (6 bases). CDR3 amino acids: CASSLYTRGSSYNEQFF. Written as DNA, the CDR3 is TGTGCCAGCAGCTTATATACGAGGGGGAGCTCCTACAATGAGCAGTTCTTC.